This passage covers 15 T cell receptor beta chains from one sample sequenced in a study of blood T cell repertoires in COVID-19. Assay used: immunoSEQ multiplex PCR; TCRdb lists only in-frame clones, some missing. In the table there are hundreds of thousands of clones, less than 90% of which are singletons. The sequenced material came from PBMCs or T cells enriched from blood (not recorded which). The receptors come from a woman aged 55-70 years who had recovered from COVID-19.

The chain links TRBV19 to TRBJ2-1; 10 positions match TRBD1. Unmatched junction bases numbered 10, after V lost 7 bases and J lost 4 bases. The CDR3 spans 16 residues. Germline V lookup: CDR1 LNHDA, CDR2 SQIVND (reference sequence). The chain's CDR3 is CASTTLSGQGYNEQFF. The DNA of the CDR3 is TGTGCCAGTACTACCCTCTCGGGACAGGGGTACAATGAGCAGTTCTTC.

The J gene is TRBJ1-1, the V gene TRBV19; 9 positions agree with TRBD1. This CDR3 is built from 15 residues. J lost 5 bases, V lost 6 bases, and 10 bases had no gene match. The V gene's germline CDR1 is LNHDA and CDR2 SQIVND (reference sequence). The chain's CDR3 is CASRRPGTGRTEAFF. CDR3 in DNA: TGTGCCAGTAGACGCCCCGGGACAGGGAGGACTGAAGCTTTCTTT.

The chain combines TRBV6-5 with TRBJ1-4, with 8 bases that match TRBD1. The junction had 4 bases not matched to a gene; V was cut back by 5 bases and J by 5 bases. CDR1 MNHEY and CDR2 SVGAGI come from the germline V gene. The CDR3 extends over 14 amino acids. The DNA of the CDR3 is TGTGCCAGCAGTCCTAGGACAGGGAATGAAAAACTGTTTTTT. Translation: CASSPRTGNEKLFF.

V is TRBV12-3 or TRBV12-4 and J is TRBJ1-1; a possible D gene is TRBD1 (5 bases). Trimming removed 4 bases from V and 3 bases from J, with 9 bases in between. The CDR3 runs to 13 residues. The CDR3 loop reads CASSSIGDTEAFF. DNA for the CDR3: TGTGCCAGCAGTTCCATAGGGGACACTGAAGCTTTCTTT.

This sequence joins TRBV11-3 and TRBJ2-2; D gene ambiguous. The CDR3 runs 14 residues. The V end lost 5 bases, the J end lost 0 bases, and 7 bases lay between the germline ends. Germline loops: CDR1 SGHNT, CDR2 YENEEA. CDR3: CASSPEANTGELFF. The CDR3 DNA reads as TGTGCCAGCAGCCCTGAGGCGAACACCGGGGAGCTGTTTTTT.

The gene calls are TRBV9 and TRBJ1-2; 7 bases are shared with TRBD1. V trimming: 0 bases; J trimming: 1 base; junction bases outside the gene matches: 9. Germline V gene lookup returns CDR1 SGDLS and CDR2 YYNGEE. The CDR3 is made up of 17 amino acids. CDR3 DNA sequence: TGTGCCAGCAGCGTAGCCCGAGACAGGGACTTTAACTATGGCTACACCTTC. It codes for CASSVARDRDFNYGYTF.

The genes are TRBV2 and TRBJ1-2, with D unresolved. The germline V gene encodes CDR1 SNHLY and CDR2 FYNNEI. The V gene lost 3 bases and the J gene lost 4 bases, with 6 bases spanning the gap. The length of the CDR3 is 12 residues. The CDR3: CASSERVYGYTF. In DNA form, the CDR3 reads TGTGCCAGCAGTGAGAGGGTCTATGGCTACACCTTC.

The V and J genes are TRBV6-6 and TRBJ1-5; 11 bases align to TRBD1. CDR1 MNHNY and CDR2 SVGAGI come from the germline V gene (reference sequence). The CDR3 has 17 residues. The V gene end was trimmed by 5 bases and the J gene end by 2 bases; junction bases not matched to a gene: 8. For the CDR3, the DNA is TGTGCCAGCAGTCCCGGGACAGGGGGACTGGGCAATCAGCCCCAGCATTTT. Protein: CASSPGTGGLGNQPQHF.

The table lists this clone with a few counts. The chain combines TRBV15 with TRBJ1-1, with TRBD1 as a possible D gene (6 bases). The CDR3 length is 12 residues. Trimming left V 5 bases short and J 6 bases short, with 10 bases between. Germline V CDR1 and CDR2: LNHNV, YYDKDF (reference sequence). This CDR3 is CATSGGGPEAFF. The CDR3 coding sequence is TGTGCCACCAGCGGGGGGGGGCCTGAAGCTTTCTTT.

The chain recombines TRBV10-3 with TRBJ2-7; maybe TRBD1 (6 bases). V gave up 0 bases and J gave up 1 base, with 7 bases separating them. Germline V CDR1 and CDR2: ENHRY, SYGVKD. The length of the CDR3 is 14 residues. For the CDR3, the DNA is TGTGCCATCAGTGAGTCTAGGGGGTCCTACGAGCAGTACTTC. Amino acids: CAISESRGSYEQYF.

J is TRBJ1-1 and V is TRBV5-1; 7 bases map to TRBD1. Germline assignment: CDR1 SGHRS and CDR2 YFSETQ. This CDR3 has 15 amino acids. V dropped 4 bases and J dropped 0; count of bases not matched to a gene: 6. DNA for the CDR3: TGCGCCAGCAGCGTGGGACAGCTGATGAACACTGAAGCTTTCTTT. Translating it yields CASSVGQLMNTEAFF.

The J gene is TRBJ1-2, the V gene TRBV6-1; D gene ambiguous. The CDR3 runs to 12 residues. V shed 3 bases and J shed 7 bases, with 9 bases lying between them. CDR1 MNHNS and CDR2 SASEGT come from the germline V gene. This CDR3 is CASSDFLGGYTF. As DNA, the CDR3 is TGTGCCAGCAGTGATTTCCTAGGTGGCTACACCTTC.

This chain links TRBV2 with TRBJ2-7; tentatively, D is TRBD1 (6 bases). The CDR3 spans 16 residues. V was cut by 5 bases and J by 1 base, with 18 bases left in between. Per the germline V gene, CDR1 is SNHLY and CDR2 is FYNNEI. The CDR3: CASSSDRLRGSYEQYF. CDR3 coding DNA: TGTGCCAGCAGTTCGGACAGACTAAGGGGTTCCTACGAGCAGTACTTC.

V usage is TRBV14 and J usage is TRBJ2-2; TRBD2 matches at 13 bases. V lost 5 bases to trimming and J lost 4 bases; unmatched junction nucleotides: 1. This CDR3 comprises 15 residues. Germline lookup yields CDR1 SGHDN and CDR2 FVKESK. The CDR3 here is CASSRLAGGTGELFF. The CDR3 DNA is TGTGCCAGCAGCAGACTAGCGGGGGGCACCGGGGAGCTGTTTTTT.

The rearrangement links TRBV5-1 to TRBJ2-5, with a possible D match to TRBD1 (5 bases). Between the trimmed V and J ends, which lost 2 bases and 0 bases, there was a span of 11 bases. Germline V lookup: CDR1 SGHRS, CDR2 YFSETQ. The CDR3 is 15 amino acids. The CDR3 loop is CASSFKQGHQETQYF. CDR3 bases: TGCGCCAGCAGCTTCAAGCAGGGCCACCAAGAGACCCAGTACTTC.